Each of the 25 T cell receptor beta chains below was sequenced from the same sample in a study of CD8+CD57+ T cells in acquired aplastic anemia. TCR beta VDJ combinations and CDR3 sequences were profiled from genomic DNA. TCRdb analysed the reads with MiXCR anew, one entry per CDR3 protein. The sample carries over 150,000 distinct CDR3 sequences, roughly 47% recorded once. Input material: sorted CD4+, CD8+, or CD8+CD57+ T cells (not recorded which) from PBMCs. The receptors derive from a human donor in good health.

This clonotype has only a few counts. The chain is built from TRBV29-1 and TRBJ1-1; 11 bases fit TRBD1. The CDR3 contains 12 residues. The junction had 7 bases not matched to a gene; V was cut back by 5 bases and J by 11 bases. Per the germline V gene, CDR1 is SQVTM and CDR2 is ANQGSEA. The CDR3 is CSVSGQGGRAFF. DNA of the CDR3: TGCAGCGTTTCGGGACAGGGGGGTAGGGCTTTCTTT.

A word on this clonotype: This may arise from a read error, as a much more abundant clone is one base away. V gene TRBV7-3 combines with J gene TRBJ2-7; D is uncertain. V lost 4 bases to trimming and J lost 0 bases, with 4 bases between them. CDR3 length: 12 amino acids. Looked up from germline, CDR1 is SGHTA and CDR2 is FQGTGA. The CDR3 nucleotides are TGTGCCAGCAGCTCCTTCTCCTACGAGCAGTACTTC. This encodes CASSSFSYEQYF.

The table lists this clonotype with a few counts. A much larger clone lies a single base off, so this may be a read error. This chain links TRBV5-1 with TRBJ1-4; TRBD1 matches at 8 bases. This CDR3 has 15 residues. Germline CDR1 and CDR2: SGHRS and YFSETQ. The CDR3 bases are TGCGCCAGCAGCTCCTGGGACAGGAAGGACGAAAAACTGGTTTTT. Protein: CASSSWDRKDEKLVF.

This clonotype was seen many times. In nucleotides, the CDR3 is TGCGCCAGCAGTGGTTTCCCTGGGGGAAACACTGAAGCTTTCTTT. This translates into CASSGFPGGNTEAFF. The chain joins TRBV10-2 to TRBJ1-1, with D maybe TRBD1 (5 bases). Trimming shortened V by 4 bases and J by 2 bases, and 14 bases separated the two germline ends. Germline CDR1 WSHSY, CDR2 SAAADI. This CDR3 is built from 15 residues.

A note on this clonotype: With a much larger clone just one base away, this may be a read error. The chain couples TRBV12-3 or TRBV12-4 to TRBJ1-5; 9 bases agree with TRBD1. J was trimmed by 6 bases and V by 3 bases; bases with no gene match: 9. This CDR3 comprises 16 residues. The CDR3 nucleotides are TGTGCCAGCAGTTTGGCCCGGACAGGGGTTTTTCAGCCCCAGCATTTT. Its protein is CASSLARTGVFQPQHF.

This clonotype was detected many times. The chain uses TRBV7-2 and TRBJ2-1; D call uncertain. Trimming cost V 1 base and J 11 bases, with 6 bases left between them. Germline V gene lookup returns CDR1 SGHTA and CDR2 FQGNSA. The CDR3 is made up of 11 amino acids. As DNA, the CDR3 is TGTGCCAGCAGCTTAGGGACGAAGCAGTTCTTC. Its protein is CASSLGTKQFF.

This clonotype was observed at least ten times. J is TRBJ2-5 and V is TRBV19; a possible D gene is TRBD1 (5 bases). The CDR3 is 13 amino acids. CDR1 LNHDA and CDR2 SQIVND come from the germline V gene (reference sequence). The V end was cut by 6 bases, the J end by 2 bases, with 10 bases between. CDR3 region: CASSGSGQETQYF. The CDR3 DNA is TGTGCCAGTAGCGGGTCAGGGCAAGAGACCCAGTACTTC.

The rearrangement links TRBV15 to TRBJ2-1; 14 bases are shared with TRBD2. Germline lookup yields CDR1 LNHNV and CDR2 YYDKDF (reference sequence). V lost 2 bases and J lost 9; bases outside the gene matches: 9. CDR3 length equals 17 residues. The CDR3 protein is CATSRPIGTSGSSEQFF. The DNA of the CDR3 is TGTGCCACCAGCAGACCCATCGGGACTAGCGGGAGCAGTGAGCAGTTCTTC.

This clonotype was seen only a few times. The chain combines TRBV29-1 with TRBJ2-3; no clear D. The CDR3 contains 11 residues. Trimming shortened V by 0 bases and J by 8 bases, and 6 bases separated the two germline ends. Germline CDR1 and CDR2: SQVTM and ANQGSEA. CDR3 DNA sequence: TGCAGCGTTGAAGAGCTGGGTACGCAGTATTTT. Its protein product is CSVEELGTQYF.

This clonotype was detected many times. This sequence joins TRBV11-2 and TRBJ2-7, with D possibly TRBD1 on 6 matching bases. The CDR3 spans 14 residues. CDR1 is SGHAT, CDR2 FQNNGV, per germline. Trimming pared 3 bases from V and 2 bases from J, leaving 11 bases between. This CDR3 reads CASSFTRGTYEQYF. The DNA of the CDR3 is TGTGCCAGCAGCTTCACTAGGGGGACCTACGAGCAGTACTTC.

In this sample, this clonotype turned up a few times. The J gene is TRBJ2-7, the V gene TRBV28, with D possibly TRBD2 on 6 matching bases. The CDR3 runs 15 residues. Germline values: CDR1 MDHEN, CDR2 SYDVKM. V lost 5 bases and J 2 bases, leaving 16 bases between the germline ends. CDR3 loop: CASSQTGTPTYEQYF. The CDR3 nucleotides are TGTGCCAGCAGTCAAACCGGGACTCCGACCTACGAGCAGTACTTC.

This clonotype was found many times. V is TRBV5-1 and J is TRBJ2-2; unclear D gene. The CDR3 sequence is 15 residues long. V was cut by 0 bases and J by 1 base, with 7 bases left in between. CDR1 and CDR2 (germline): SGHRS, YFSETQ. The CDR3 DNA sequence: TGCGCCAGCAGCTTGGCCCCGGAGAACACCGGGGAGCTGTTTTTT. Translated: CASSLAPENTGELFF.

This clonotype was detected many times. The rearrangement joins TRBV11-2 to TRBJ1-1, with a possible D match to TRBD1 (5 bases). V lost 5 bases, J lost 0 bases, and 13 bases lay in between. In germline, CDR1 is SGHAT, CDR2 FQNNGV. The CDR3 consists of 15 residues. The CDR3 here is CASSPPGTLNTEAFF. The CDR3 bases are TGTGCCAGCAGCCCTCCCGGGACCCTGAACACTGAAGCTTTCTTT.

The chain carries TRBV10-3 and TRBJ1-3; TRBD1 aligns across 9 bases. The junction had 2 bases not matched to a gene; V was cut back by 0 bases and J by 2 bases. This CDR3 has 16 amino acids. The germline V gene has CDR1 ENHRY and CDR2 SYGVKD. The CDR3 is CAISESGTGTGNTIYF. The CDR3 bases are TGTGCCATCAGTGAGTCCGGGACAGGGACTGGAAACACCATATATTTT.

Worth noting for this clonotype: A much larger clone is a single base away; this may be a read error. Written as DNA, the CDR3 is TGTGCCAGCAGCTCCGAGACAGGGGTATACGAGCAGTACTTC. Translating gives CASSSETGVYEQYF. The chain carries TRBV2 and TRBJ2-7, with 8 bases identical to TRBD1. Trimming cost V 6 bases and J 4 bases; bases outside gene matches: 8. Looked up from germline, CDR1 is SNHLY and CDR2 is FYNNEI. This CDR3 has 14 amino acids.

V is TRBV27 and J is TRBJ1-4; D possibly corresponds to TRBD1 (5 bases). Germline CDR1 is MNHEY and CDR2 is SMNVEV (reference sequence). Trimming pared 1 base from V and 3 bases from J, leaving 9 bases between. The CDR3 is 15 amino acids. CDR3 region: CASSLYRGANEKLFF. In DNA form, the CDR3 reads TGTGCCAGCAGTTTATATCGGGGGGCTAATGAAAAACTGTTTTTT.

The chain recombines TRBV20-1 with TRBJ2-7, with D possibly matching TRBD1 (6 bases). V shed 1 base and J shed 1 base, with 17 bases lying between them. Germline CDR1 is DFQATT and CDR2 is SNEGSKA (reference sequence). This CDR3 spans 16 amino acids. CDR3: CSARAPGRTGSYEQYF. CDR3 nucleotide sequence: TGCAGTGCTAGAGCACCGGGAAGAACAGGGTCCTACGAGCAGTACTTC.

Ten or more counts support this clonotype. V usage is TRBV6-5 and J usage is TRBJ1-1, with D unresolved. Looked up from germline, CDR1 is MNHEY and CDR2 is SVGAGI. The CDR3 has 13 residues. V was cut by 6 bases and J by 7 bases, with 15 bases left in between. The CDR3 protein is CASSPGFYREAFF. The CDR3 DNA sequence: TGTGCCAGCAGCCCCGGTTTCTACCGTGAAGCTTTCTTT.

This clonotype showed up just a few times. The rearrangement joins TRBV20-1 to TRBJ2-7, with D possibly being TRBD1 (5 bases). Deletions cut 7 bases from V and 1 base from J, with 11 bases between. CDR1 DFQATT and CDR2 SNEGSKA come from the germline V gene (reference sequence). This CDR3 is 12 amino acids long. DNA of the CDR3: TGCAGTGTCCAAAGGGGTTCCTACGAGCAGTACTTC. The encoded protein is CSVQRGSYEQYF.

The chain couples TRBV20-1 to TRBJ2-7; no firm D call. Germline loops: CDR1 DFQATT, CDR2 SNEGSKA (reference sequence). The CDR3 totals 14 residues. The germline V and J ends were trimmed by 6 bases and 2 bases, with 17 bases remaining between them. This CDR3 is CSASSTRGAYEQYF. The CDR3 nucleotides read TGCAGTGCCAGTAGTACCCGCGGTGCCTACGAGCAGTACTTC.

The chain links TRBV20-1 to TRBJ2-7, with unresolved D. Germline-derived CDR1 and CDR2 are DFQATT and SNEGSKA (reference sequence). The CDR3 spans 14 residues. V was pared by 3 bases and J by 2 bases, with 14 bases between. CDR3 region: CSASPPRDAYEQYF. Written as DNA, the CDR3 is TGCAGTGCTAGCCCCCCCCGAGACGCCTACGAGCAGTACTTC.

This clonotype was counted many times. The chain links TRBV12-3 or TRBV12-4 to TRBJ2-5; tentatively, D is TRBD2 (6 bases). V was clipped by 5 bases and J by 5 bases, with 15 bases between them. The CDR3 consists of 14 residues. The CDR3 DNA follows: TGTGCCAGCAGTCCCGACGGGGGTGGTGAGACCCAGTACTTC. Translation gives CASSPDGGGETQYF.

This clonotype turned up a few times. The J gene is TRBJ1-6, the V gene TRBV2, with 7 bases fitting TRBD1. Germline V gene data show CDR1 as SNHLY and CDR2 as FYNNEI. The J segment lost 10 bases and the V segment lost 3 bases, leaving 6 bases of the junction unmatched. This CDR3 spans 14 amino acids. The CDR3 bases are TGTGCCAGCAGTGATTGGGACAGTGTATCACCCCTCCACTTT. This sequence encodes CASSDWDSVSPLHF.

This clonotype was observed at least ten times. This sequence joins TRBV10-3 and TRBJ1-6, with D possibly TRBD1 on 6 matching bases. Germline CDR1 and CDR2: ENHRY and SYGVKD. V shed 7 bases and J shed 6 bases, with 16 bases lying between them. The CDR3 has 15 residues. DNA for the CDR3: TGTGCCATCACGGCGGGGGGCCGGGGTAATTCACCCCTCCACTTT. Translation: CAITAGGRGNSPLHF.

The genes are TRBV12-3 or TRBV12-4 and TRBJ2-7; D tentatively reads TRBD1 or TRBD2 (6 bases each). V gave up 4 bases and J gave up 7 bases, with 14 bases separating them. The CDR3 runs 13 residues. Here the CDR3 DNA reads TGTGCCAGCAGTTCGGAATTAGGGGGGGAGCAGTACTTC. Its protein product is CASSSELGGEQYF.